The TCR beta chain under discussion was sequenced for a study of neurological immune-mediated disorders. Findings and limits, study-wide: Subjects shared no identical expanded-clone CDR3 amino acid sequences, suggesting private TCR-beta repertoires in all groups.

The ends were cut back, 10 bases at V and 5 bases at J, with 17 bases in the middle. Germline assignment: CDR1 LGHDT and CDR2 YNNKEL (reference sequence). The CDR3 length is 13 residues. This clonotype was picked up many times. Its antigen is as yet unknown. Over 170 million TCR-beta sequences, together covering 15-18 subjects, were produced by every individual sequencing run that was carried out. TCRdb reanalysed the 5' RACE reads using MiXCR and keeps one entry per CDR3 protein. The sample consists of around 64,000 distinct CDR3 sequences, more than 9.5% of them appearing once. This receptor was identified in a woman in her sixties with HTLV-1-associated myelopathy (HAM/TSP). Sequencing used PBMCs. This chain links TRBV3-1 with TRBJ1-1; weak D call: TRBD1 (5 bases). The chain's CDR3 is CATRGGEETEAFF. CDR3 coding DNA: TGTGCCACACGGGGAGGGGAGGAGACTGAAGCTTTCTTT.